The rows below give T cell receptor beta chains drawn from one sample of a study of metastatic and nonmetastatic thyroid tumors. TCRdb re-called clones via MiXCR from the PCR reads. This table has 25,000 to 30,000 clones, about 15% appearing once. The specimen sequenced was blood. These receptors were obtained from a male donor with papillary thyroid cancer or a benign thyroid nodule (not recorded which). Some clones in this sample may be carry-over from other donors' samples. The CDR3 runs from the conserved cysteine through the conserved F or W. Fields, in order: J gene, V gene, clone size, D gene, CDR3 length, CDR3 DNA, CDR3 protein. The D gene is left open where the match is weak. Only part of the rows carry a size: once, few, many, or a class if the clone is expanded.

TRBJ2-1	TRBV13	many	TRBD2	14	TGTGCCAGCAGCCCCGGGACTAGCGGGAATGAGCAGTTCTTC	CASSPGTSGNEQFF
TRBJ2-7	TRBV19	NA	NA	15	TGTGCCAGTATTATCTTGGCAGGGGGAGGATACGAGCAGTACTTC	CASIILAGGGYEQYF
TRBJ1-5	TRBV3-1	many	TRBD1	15	TGTGCCAGCAGCCAAGATTGGGACAGGAATCAGCCCCAGCATTTT	CASSQDWDRNQPQHF
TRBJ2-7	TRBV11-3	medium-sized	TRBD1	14	TGTGCCATCGGCTACCGGGACAGGCCCTACGAGCAGTACTTC	CAIGYRDRPYEQYF
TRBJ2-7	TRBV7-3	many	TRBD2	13	TGTGCCAGCAGCCCGAGGGAGGGCCTCGAGCAGTACTTC	CASSPREGLEQYF
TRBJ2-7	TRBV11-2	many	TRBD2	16	TGTGCCAGCAGCTCGGGACTAGCGGGGGTCCTATACGAGCAGTACTTC	CASSSGLAGVLYEQYF
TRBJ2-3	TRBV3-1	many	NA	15	TGTGCCAGCGGGGTTGGGAGTAGCCCCACAGATACGCAGTATTTT	CASGVGSSPTDTQYF
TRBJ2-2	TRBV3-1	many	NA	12	TGTGCCAGCAGGGTGAACACCGGGGAGCTGTTTTTT	CASRVNTGELFF
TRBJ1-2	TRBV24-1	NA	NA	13	TGTGCCACCAGTGATAGGGCGAACTATGGCTACACCTTC	CATSDRANYGYTF
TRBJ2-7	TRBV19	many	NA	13	TGTGCCACAGCCGGACAGAACTCCTACGAGCAGTACTTC	CATAGQNSYEQYF
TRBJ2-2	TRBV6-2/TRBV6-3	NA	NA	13	TGCGCCGCCTCGGGGATCGCGGCCGGGGAGCTGTTTTTT	CAASGIAAGELFF
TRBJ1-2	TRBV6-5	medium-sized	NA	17	TGTGCCAGCAGTTACTCCCGGGGTGGAGGGACTAACTATGGCTACACCTTC	CASSYSRGGGTNYGYTF
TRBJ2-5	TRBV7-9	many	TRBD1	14	TGTGCCAGCAGCATCGACAGGGAGCAAGAGACCCAGTACTTC	CASSIDREQETQYF
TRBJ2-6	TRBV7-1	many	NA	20	TGTGCCAGCAGCTCGCGAAACGGGGGCTACTACTACTCTGGGGCCAACGTCCTGACTTTC	CASSSRNGGYYYSGANVLTF
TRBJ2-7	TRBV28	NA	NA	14	TGTGCCAGCAGTCCGATCGCGGGACAAACCGAGCAGTACTTC	CASSPIAGQTEQYF
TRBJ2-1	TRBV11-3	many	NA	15	TGTGCCAGCAGCTTAGGCTTAGCGGTCTACAATGAGCAGTTCTTC	CASSLGLAVYNEQFF
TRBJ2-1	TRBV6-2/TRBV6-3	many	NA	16	TGTGCCAGCAGACCCGGCAGGTTAGTTTCCTACAATGAGCAGTTCTTC	CASRPGRLVSYNEQFF
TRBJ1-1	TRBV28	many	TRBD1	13	TGTGCCAGCAGTCCAAGACAGGGGGCGCGCGCTTTCTTT	CASSPRQGARAFF
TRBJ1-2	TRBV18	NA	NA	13	TGTGCCAGCTCACCAACCGCCCCGGTGGGCTACACCTTC	CASSPTAPVGYTF
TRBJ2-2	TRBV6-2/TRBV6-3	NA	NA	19	TGTGCCAGCAGTACCAATAGGATGCGCCCCCAGGGCTGCGCCGGGGAGTTGTTTTTT	CASSTNRMRPQGCAGELFF
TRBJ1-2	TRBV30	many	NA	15	TGTGCCTGGAGTGTACGAGGGGGGTTCGTCAATGGCTACACCTTC	CAWSVRGGFVNGYTF
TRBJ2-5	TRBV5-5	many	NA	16	TGTGCCAGCAGCTTGGCCCTGGGGGAGAGCTTCCAGACCCAGTACTTC	CASSLALGESFQTQYF
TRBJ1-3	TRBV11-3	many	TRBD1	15	TGTGCCAGCAGCTTGGGGGGACAGGGCCGAAACACCATATATTTT	CASSLGGQGRNTIYF
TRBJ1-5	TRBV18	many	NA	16	TGTGCCAGCTCACCAGGGGGGTTCCGTAGCAATCAGCCCCAGCATTTT	CASSPGGFRSNQPQHF
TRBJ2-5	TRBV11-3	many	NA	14	TGTGCCAGCAGCTTCCCGGCGGGTTCAGAGACCCAGTACTTC	CASSFPAGSETQYF
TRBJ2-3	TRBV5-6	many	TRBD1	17	TGTGCCAGCAGGGTATTTGACAGGGAATTTAGTCTGGATACGCAGTATTTT	CASRVFDREFSLDTQYF
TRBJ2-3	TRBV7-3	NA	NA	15	TGTGCCAGCAGCTTAACGGCACAGTTCACATATACGCAGTATTTT	CASSLTAQFTYTQYF
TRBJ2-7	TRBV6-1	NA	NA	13	TGTGCCAGCAGGTCCCGGGCCTCCTACGAGCAGTACTTC	CASRSRASYEQYF
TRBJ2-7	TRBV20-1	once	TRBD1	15	TGCAGTGCTGCAGGCAGGGGGCCTCTCTCCTACGAGCAGTACTTC	CSAAGRGPLSYEQYF
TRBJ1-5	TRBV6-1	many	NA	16	TGTGCCAGCACCGGGGGAACAGGATTAGCTAATCAGCCCCAGCATTTT	CASTGGTGLANQPQHF
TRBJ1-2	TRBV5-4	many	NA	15	TGTGCCAGCAGCCCTGGGAGACTAATTTTGGGAGGCTACACCTTC	CASSPGRLILGGYTF
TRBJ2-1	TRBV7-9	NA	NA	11	TGTGCCAGCAGCACGATAGATGAGCAGTTCTTC	CASSTIDEQFF
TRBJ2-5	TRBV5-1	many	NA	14	TGCGCCAGCAGCTGGAGGACCCGGCTGGAGACCCAGTACTTC	CASSWRTRLETQYF
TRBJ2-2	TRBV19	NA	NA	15	TGTGCCAGTAGTGTTCCCACGGGGTTCGGCGGGGAGTTGTTTTTT	CASSVPTGFGGELFF
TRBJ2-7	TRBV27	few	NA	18	TGTGCCAGCAGTTCGACCCCCACGGCTAGCTCCTACAACTACGAGCAGTACTTC	CASSSTPTASSYNYEQYF
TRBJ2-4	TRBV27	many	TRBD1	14	TGTGCCAGCAGTTTGGGGACAGGGGGGAACATTCAGTACTTC	CASSLGTGGNIQYF
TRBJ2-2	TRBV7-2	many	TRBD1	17	TGTGCCAGCAGCCCAGTAATCGGGACAGGGAACACCGGGGAGCTGTTTTTT	CASSPVIGTGNTGELFF
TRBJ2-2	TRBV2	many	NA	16	TGTGCCAGCAAATCCCGACCCGATTCCCACACCGGGGAGCTGTTTTTT	CASKSRPDSHTGELFF
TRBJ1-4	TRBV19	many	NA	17	TGTGCCACTTCGACCCGGCGGGCGTTGGGGTTAAATGAAAAACTGTTTTTT	CATSTRRALGLNEKLFF
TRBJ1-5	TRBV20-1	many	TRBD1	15	TGCAGTGCAAGGACAGGGAGTTATAGCAATCAGCCCCAGCATTTT	CSARTGSYSNQPQHF
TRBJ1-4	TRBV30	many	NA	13	TGTGCCTGGAGCAAGGACCCTAATGAAAAACTGTTTTTT	CAWSKDPNEKLFF
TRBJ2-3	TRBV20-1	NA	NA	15	TGCAGTGCTAGAGTTCCCGGCGTGGCGTTAGATACGCAGTATTTT	CSARVPGVALDTQYF
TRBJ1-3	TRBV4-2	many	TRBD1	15	TGTGCCAGCAGCCGTACACAGGGGGAGGGAAACACCATATATTTT	CASSRTQGEGNTIYF
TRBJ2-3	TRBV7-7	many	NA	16	TGTGCCAGCAGCCCAATCACAGGGAAGGGGACAGATACGCAGTATTTT	CASSPITGKGTDTQYF
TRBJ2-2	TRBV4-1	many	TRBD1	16	TGCGCCAGCAGCCAAAGTCCAGGGGGCGACGCCGGGGAGCTGTTTTTT	CASSQSPGGDAGELFF
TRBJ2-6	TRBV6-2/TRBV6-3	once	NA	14	TGTGCCAGCAGTCTAGCGTCCTGGGCCAACGTCCGGACTTTC	CASSLASWANVRTF
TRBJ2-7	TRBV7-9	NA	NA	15	TGTGCCAGCAGCTCGACTCTAGCTGGAGCGGGCGAGCAGTACTTC	CASSSTLAGAGEQYF
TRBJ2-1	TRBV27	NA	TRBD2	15	TGTGCCAGCAGTTTATTTGCTAGCGGGGCCAATGAGCAGTTCTTC	CASSLFASGANEQFF
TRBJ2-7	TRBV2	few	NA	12	TGTGCCAGCAGTGCCGCCTCCTACGAGCAGTACTTC	CASSAASYEQYF
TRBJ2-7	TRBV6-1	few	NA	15	TGTGCCAGCAGTGAAGCGATGGGGGACCCCTACGAGCAGTACTTC	CASSEAMGDPYEQYF
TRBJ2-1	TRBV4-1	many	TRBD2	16	TGCGCCAGCAGCCAAGGGAAACTAGCGGGAGGGTTTGAGCAGTTCTTC	CASSQGKLAGGFEQFF
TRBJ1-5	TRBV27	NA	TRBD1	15	TGTGCCAGCAGTTTATTTGCGACAGGGGGCAAGACCCAGCACTTT	CASSLFATGGKTQHF
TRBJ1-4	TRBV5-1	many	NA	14	TGCGCCAGCAGCTTGGTGGCAGCTAATGAAAAACTGTTTTTT	CASSLVAANEKLFF
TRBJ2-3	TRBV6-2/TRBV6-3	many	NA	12	TGTGCCAGTGAGGGCCGTGGAGATACGCAGTATTTT	CASEGRGDTQYF
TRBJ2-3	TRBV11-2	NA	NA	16	TGTGCCAGCAGTCCCGGGGAGCGGAGAAGCACAGATACGCAGTATTTT	CASSPGERRSTDTQYF